Below, 13 T cell receptor beta chains from the same sample are listed, as sequenced in a study of blood T cell repertoires in COVID-19. Generated by immunoSEQ multiplex PCR, the TCRdb table keeps only in-frame clones and is missing some. The sample records hundreds of thousands of clones, about 90% being singletons. Specimen: peripheral blood. All receptors derive from a woman younger than 35 with acute or convalescent COVID-19.

The chain recombines TRBV19 with TRBJ2-5, with 8 bases that match TRBD2. Per germline, CDR1 LNHDA and CDR2 SQIVND (reference sequence). V trimming: 5 bases; J trimming: 4 bases; junction bases outside the gene matches: 3. The CDR3 extends over 13 amino acids. CDR3 nucleotides: TGTGCCAGTAGTTCGGGGGGGGCAGAGACCCAGTACTTC. It encodes CASSSGGAETQYF.

This clone was seen a few times. The CDR3: CASSPRTRNEQFF. In DNA, the CDR3 is TGTGCCAGTAGTCCCCGGACTAGGAATGAGCAGTTCTTC. The chain combines TRBV19 with TRBJ2-1; 7 bases line up with TRBD2. Germline trimming cut 5 bases from V and 7 bases from J; bases unmatched to any gene: 5. Germline-derived CDR1 and CDR2 are LNHDA and SQIVND (reference sequence). The CDR3 contains 13 residues.

The chain links TRBV15 to TRBJ1-4; D call uncertain. The germline V gene encodes CDR1 LNHNV and CDR2 YYDKDF (reference sequence). V gave up 1 base and J gave up 0 bases, with 6 bases separating them. There are 15 residues in the CDR3. The CDR3 nucleotides are TGTGCCACCAGCAGAGGGCTTTCAACTAATGAAAAACTGTTTTTT. As protein: CATSRGLSTNEKLFF.

This clone has a single count. V usage is TRBV7-9 and J usage is TRBJ1-2; 9 bases match TRBD1. The germline V gene encodes CDR1 SEHNR and CDR2 FQNEAQ (reference sequence). The junction had 0 bases not matched to a gene; V was cut back by 5 bases and J by 2 bases. This CDR3 has 13 amino acids. CDR3 sequence reads: CASSTGGNYGYTF. DNA for the CDR3: TGTGCCAGCAGCACAGGGGGCAACTATGGCTACACCTTC.

The table lists this clone with a few counts. The genes are TRBV18 and TRBJ1-2, with D perhaps TRBD1 (5 bases). V was cut by 3 bases and J by 5 bases, with 10 bases left in between. Germline V gene data show CDR1 as KGHSH and CDR2 as LQKENI. CDR3 size: 13 residues. CDR3 protein: CASSPPTDYGYTF. For the CDR3, the DNA is TGTGCCAGCTCACCCCCGACAGATTATGGCTACACCTTC.

The chain couples TRBV9 to TRBJ2-1, with D perhaps TRBD1 (8 bases). The germline CDR1 and CDR2 sequences are SGDLS and YYNGEE. Trimming pared 0 bases from V and 6 bases from J, leaving 16 bases between. The CDR3 runs 16 residues. CDR3 DNA: TGTGCCAGCAGCGTAGTTCAGGGGGCGGGAGTCAATGAGCAGTTCTTC. The encoded protein is CASSVVQGAGVNEQFF.

The J gene is TRBJ1-1, the V gene TRBV5-8; D is ambiguous. Germline V gene data show CDR1 as SGHTS and CDR2 as YDEGEE. There are 16 residues in the CDR3. With 0 bases removed from V and 2 bases from J, the gap between germline ends came to 14 bases. The CDR3 region is CASSLGAANFNTEAFF. The CDR3 nucleotides are TGTGCCAGCAGCTTGGGGGCCGCAAATTTTAACACTGAAGCTTTCTTT.

The genes are TRBV2 and TRBJ1-1; D ambiguous. The CDR3 runs 11 residues. Germline CDR1 SNHLY, CDR2 FYNNEI. The V and J ends lost 7 bases and 11 bases respectively, with 14 bases between them. The CDR3 loop is CASTGGVGAFF. The DNA of the CDR3 is TGTGCCAGCACCGGCGGGGTAGGGGCTTTCTTT. The entire variable domain, with the rest obtained from reference TRBV2 and TRBJ1-1, is as follows: EPEVTQTPSHQVTQMGQEVILRCVPISNHLYFYWYRQILGQKVEFLVSFYNNEISEKSEIFDDQFSVERPDGSNFTLKIRSTKLEDSAMYFCASTGGVGAFFGQGTRLTVV.

This clone was seen just once. The rearrangement links TRBV13 to TRBJ1-1; D unclear. CDR3 length: 14 residues. V was cut by 5 bases and J by 2 bases, with 12 bases left in between. Looked up from germline, CDR1 is PRHDT and CDR2 is FYEKMQ (reference sequence). The CDR3 DNA reads as TGTGCCAGCAGCCCAAACCTGAGAAACACTGAAGCTTTCTTT. Its protein is CASSPNLRNTEAFF.

The chain has TRBV2 and TRBJ1-5; 11 positions match TRBD1. The ends lost 4 bases at V and 3 bases at J; junction bases unmatched: 5. The CDR3 extends over 16 amino acids. The germline gives CDR1 SNHLY, CDR2 FYNNEI. The chain's CDR3 is CASSGTGGVDNQPQHF. DNA of the CDR3: TGTGCCAGCAGTGGGACAGGGGGCGTCGACAATCAGCCCCAGCATTTT.

This rearrangement joins TRBV19 to TRBJ1-2; TRBD1 might be the D (5 bases). In germline, CDR1 is LNHDA, CDR2 SQIVND (reference sequence). Trimming removed 4 bases from V and 0 bases from J, with 6 bases in between. The CDR3 runs to 13 residues. CDR3 in DNA: TGTGCCAGTAGTACCAGGGCTAACTATGGCTACACCTTC. It encodes CASSTRANYGYTF.

V is TRBV2 and J is TRBJ1-1, with a tentative D call TRBD1 (6 bases). Germline assignment: CDR1 SNHLY and CDR2 FYNNEI. The V end lost 6 bases, the J end lost 7 bases, and 18 bases lay between the germline ends. This CDR3 is built from 14 residues. The CDR3: CASSGAGQGYEAFF. The CDR3 DNA sequence: TGTGCCAGCAGCGGCGCTGGGCAGGGGTATGAAGCTTTCTTT.

This chain uses TRBV12-3 or TRBV12-4 with TRBJ1-2; 7 bases fit TRBD1. J lost 8 bases, V lost 5 bases, and 5 bases had no gene match. The length of the CDR3 is 12 residues. For the CDR3, the DNA is TGTGCCAGCAGTACAGGGGTTCAGGGCTACACCTTC. It translates to CASSTGVQGYTF.